The sequence of this TCR beta chain was determined in a study of cytomegalovirus exposure and HLA in healthy donors. Comments on this clone: Antigen unknown.

Donors likely had unrecorded immune exposures despite being nominally healthy when sampled. The study's findings and limits: A further, later analysis showed that HLA-associated TCR beta chains (compared with equally common others) were more clonally expanded. Overall, approximately 150 TCR beta chains were annotated as cytomegalovirus-associated. Available immune exposure information covered CMV serostatus only.

PCR used 60 Vbeta primers and 13 Jbeta primers. Here immunoSEQ multiplex PCR was the method, and the copy in TCRdb shows in-frame clones only, minus some. The sample includes about 140,000 clones, 80% to 85% of them seen just once. The receptor was isolated from a woman in her 30s in good health and CMV-seronegative. Sequenced input: PBMCs.

The CDR3: CASSFSLAALSYEQYF. CDR3 DNA sequence: TGTGCCAGCAGTTTTTCTCTAGCGGCCCTCTCCTACGAGCAGTACTTC. The rearrangement links TRBV28 to TRBJ2-7; 7 bases agree with TRBD2. The germline V gene has CDR1 MDHEN and CDR2 SYDVKM. The CDR3 runs to 16 residues. V gave up 3 bases and J gave up 0 bases; unmatched junction bases: 8.